This T cell receptor (beta chain) stems from a study of blood T cell repertoires in COVID-19 (dated by TCRdb to the early 2020s). Regarding the research as a whole: Samples covering the acute and convalescent phases of COVID-19 were provided by collaborators in the United States, Italy and Spain. Samples were obtained from the ongoing ImmuneRACE study (first 160 participants) and from 950 to 1,500 subjects provided by 6 global collaborators. Where HLA class I and class II types were available, the types were taken from metadata supplied by the sample provider, not from assay-based typing. The prospective study material was composed of cDNA or gDNA derived from T cells, B-cell-depleted T cells, or PBMCs. Sample metadata almost always included a de-identified subject ID, COVID-19 status, age in years and sex. A freely available public database, intended as a resource for researchers studying the immune response to SARS-CoV-2, is where the repertoires were released. Subjects who had been exposed to COVID-19, were actively infected with it, or had recovered from it provided the deeply sampled blood TCRbeta repertoires that made up the dataset.

Notes on this clone: It lacks a known antigen. No base qualities exist here, and no much larger clone lies one base off it.

The paper's findings and limits, for the study overall: Clinical and demographic metadata were provided uncurated, with the amount varying by source and participant.

The immunoSEQ Assay, a bias-controlled multiplex PCR, was used to amplify TCRbeta CDR3 regions from genomic DNA. In the authors' own workflow: The number of nucleated cells in each sample was estimated from the amplification of reference gene primers within the assay. To quantify the absolute abundance of each unique TCRbeta CDR3 rearrangement, sequence reads were collapsed and filtered. For each sample, productive Simpson clonality was calculated as the square root of Simpson's diversity index over productive rearrangements. This is the immuneACCESS table as TCRdb keeps it, with only in-frame sequences that have V and J called. A part of the clones is gone; compared with another copy, unresolved V genes explain less than half, and the rest is unexplained. V and J calls and clone size follow that table, whereas D and trimming were derived from the DNA. The sample yields tens of thousands of clones; under 85% were counted once. The ten top clones hold approximately 3% of the sample.

In Seattle, one collaborating source enrolled patients while the infection was active and tracked those patients longitudinally over the course of disease. Each collaborating institution followed its own protocols to collect whole blood in K2EDTA tubes. For TCRbeta analysis, collaborators shipped samples in one of three forms: frozen whole blood, isolated PBMCs, or DNA extracted from either of those sample types. Clipping removes 3 bases from V and 5 bases from J, with 14 as the unmatched junction base count. Reading the germline V gene (reference sequence) gives CDR1 SGHKS and CDR2 YYEKEE. Counted from cysteine to phenylalanine, this CDR3 has 17 amino acids. Only CDR3 DNA remains: 51 bases, in frame from the first base.

Sequenced: peripheral blood. Recombination linked TRBV5-5 to TRBJ2-5; the junction holds 9 bases that match TRBD1. The sequence was obtained from a woman of 80 years or more with COVID-19, enrolled during active disease. The nucleotide sequence reads TGTGCCAGCAGCTCGACGCCGGGACAGGGAATTGGGGAGACCCAGTACTTC. It encodes CASSSTPGQGIGETQYF.